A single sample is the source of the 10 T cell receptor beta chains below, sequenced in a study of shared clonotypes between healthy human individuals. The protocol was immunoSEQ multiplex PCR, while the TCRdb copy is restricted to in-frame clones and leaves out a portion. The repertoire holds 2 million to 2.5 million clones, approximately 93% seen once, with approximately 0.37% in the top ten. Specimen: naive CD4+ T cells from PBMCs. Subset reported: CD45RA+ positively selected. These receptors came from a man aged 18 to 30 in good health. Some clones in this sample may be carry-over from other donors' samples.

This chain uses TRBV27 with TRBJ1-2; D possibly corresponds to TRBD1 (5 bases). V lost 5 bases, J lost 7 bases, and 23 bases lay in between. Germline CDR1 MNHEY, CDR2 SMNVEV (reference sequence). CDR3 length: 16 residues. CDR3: CASSAVSWARGGGYTF. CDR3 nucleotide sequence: TGTGCCAGCAGTGCCGTATCCTGGGCCCGGGGGGGTGGCTACACCTTC.

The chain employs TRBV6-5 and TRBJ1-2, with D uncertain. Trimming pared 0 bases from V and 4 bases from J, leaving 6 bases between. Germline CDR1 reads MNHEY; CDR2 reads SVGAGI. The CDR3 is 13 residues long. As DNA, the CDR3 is TGTGCCAGCAGTTACTCGGTTCGCTATGGCTACACCTTC. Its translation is CASSYSVRYGYTF.

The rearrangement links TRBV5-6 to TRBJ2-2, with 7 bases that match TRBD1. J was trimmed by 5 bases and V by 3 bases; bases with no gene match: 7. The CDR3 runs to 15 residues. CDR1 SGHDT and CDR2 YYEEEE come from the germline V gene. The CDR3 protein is CASSSGGSRTGELFF. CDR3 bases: TGTGCCAGCAGCTCAGGGGGTAGTAGGACCGGGGAGCTGTTTTTT.

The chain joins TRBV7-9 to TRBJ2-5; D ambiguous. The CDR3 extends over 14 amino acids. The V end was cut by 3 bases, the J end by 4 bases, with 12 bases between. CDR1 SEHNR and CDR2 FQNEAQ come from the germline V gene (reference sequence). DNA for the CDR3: TGTGCCAGCAGCTTGAGGCGCCCACCAGAGACCCAGTACTTC. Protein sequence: CASSLRRPPETQYF.

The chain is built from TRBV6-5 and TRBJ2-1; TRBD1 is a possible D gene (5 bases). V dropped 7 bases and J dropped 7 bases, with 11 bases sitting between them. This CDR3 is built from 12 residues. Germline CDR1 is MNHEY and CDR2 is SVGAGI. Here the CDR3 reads CASTNRRNEQFF. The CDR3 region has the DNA TGTGCCAGCACCAACAGGCGGAATGAGCAGTTCTTC.

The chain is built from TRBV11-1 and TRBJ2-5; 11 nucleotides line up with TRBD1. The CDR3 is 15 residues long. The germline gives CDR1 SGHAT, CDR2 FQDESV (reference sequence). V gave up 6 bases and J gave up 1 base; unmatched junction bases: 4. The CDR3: CASSTGTGGQETQYF. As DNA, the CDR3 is TGTGCCAGCAGTACCGGGACAGGGGGCCAAGAGACCCAGTACTTC.

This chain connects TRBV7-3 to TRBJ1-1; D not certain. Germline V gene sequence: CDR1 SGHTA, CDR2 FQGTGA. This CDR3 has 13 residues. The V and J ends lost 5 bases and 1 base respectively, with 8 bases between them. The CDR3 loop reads CASSLLPNTEAFF. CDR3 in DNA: TGTGCCAGCAGCCTGCTACCGAACACTGAAGCTTTCTTT.

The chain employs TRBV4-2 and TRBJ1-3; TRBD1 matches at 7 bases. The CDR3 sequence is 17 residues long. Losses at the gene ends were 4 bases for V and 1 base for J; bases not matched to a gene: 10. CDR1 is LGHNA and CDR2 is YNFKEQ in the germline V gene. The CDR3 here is CASSLDPQGRSGNTIYF. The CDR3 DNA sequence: TGTGCCAGCAGCCTAGATCCACAGGGGAGGTCTGGAAACACCATATATTTT.

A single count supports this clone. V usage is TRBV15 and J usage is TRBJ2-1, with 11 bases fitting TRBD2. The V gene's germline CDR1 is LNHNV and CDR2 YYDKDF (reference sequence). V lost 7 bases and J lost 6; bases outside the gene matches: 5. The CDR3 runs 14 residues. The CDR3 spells CATISTSGSNEQFF. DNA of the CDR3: TGTGCCACCATATCCACTAGCGGGAGCAATGAGCAGTTCTTC. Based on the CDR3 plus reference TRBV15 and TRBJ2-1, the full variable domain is DAMVIQNPRYQVTQFGKPVTLSCSQTLNHNVMYWYQQKSSQAPKLLFHYYDKDFNNEADTPDNFQSRRPNTSFCFLDIRSPGLGDTAMYLCATISTSGSNEQFFGPGTRLTVL.

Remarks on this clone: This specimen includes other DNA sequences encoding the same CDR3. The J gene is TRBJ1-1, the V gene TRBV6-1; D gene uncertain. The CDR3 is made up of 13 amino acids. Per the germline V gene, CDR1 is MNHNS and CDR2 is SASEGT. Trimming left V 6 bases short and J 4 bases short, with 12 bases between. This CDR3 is CASRKETVTEAFF. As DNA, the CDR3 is TGTGCCAGCAGAAAAGAGACGGTCACTGAAGCTTTCTTT.